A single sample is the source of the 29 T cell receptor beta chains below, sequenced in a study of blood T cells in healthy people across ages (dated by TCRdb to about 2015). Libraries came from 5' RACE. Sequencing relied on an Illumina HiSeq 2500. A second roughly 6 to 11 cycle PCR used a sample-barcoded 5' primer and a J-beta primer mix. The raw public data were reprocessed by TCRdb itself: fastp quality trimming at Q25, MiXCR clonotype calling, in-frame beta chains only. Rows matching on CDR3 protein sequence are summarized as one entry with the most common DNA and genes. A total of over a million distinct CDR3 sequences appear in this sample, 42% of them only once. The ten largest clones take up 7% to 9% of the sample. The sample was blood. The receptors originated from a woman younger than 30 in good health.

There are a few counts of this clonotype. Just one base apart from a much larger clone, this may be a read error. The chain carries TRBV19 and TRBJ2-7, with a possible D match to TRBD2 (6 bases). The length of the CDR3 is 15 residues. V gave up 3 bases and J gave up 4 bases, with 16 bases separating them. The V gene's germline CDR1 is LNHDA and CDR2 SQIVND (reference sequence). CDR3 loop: CASSMAGLGVYEQYF. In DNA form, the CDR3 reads TGTGCCAGTAGTATGGCGGGGTTGGGTGTGTACGAGCAGTACTTC.

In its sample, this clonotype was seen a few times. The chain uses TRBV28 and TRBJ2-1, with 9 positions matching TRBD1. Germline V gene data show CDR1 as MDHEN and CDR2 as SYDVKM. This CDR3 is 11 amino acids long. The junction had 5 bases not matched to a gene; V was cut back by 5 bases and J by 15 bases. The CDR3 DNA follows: TGTGCCAGCAGTCCCCGGGACAGGGCGTTCTTC. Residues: CASSPRDRAFF.

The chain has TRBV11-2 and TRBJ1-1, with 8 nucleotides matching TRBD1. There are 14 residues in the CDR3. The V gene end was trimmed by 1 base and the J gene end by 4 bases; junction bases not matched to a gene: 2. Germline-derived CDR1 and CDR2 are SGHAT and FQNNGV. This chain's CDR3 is CASSLATGVTEAFF. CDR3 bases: TGTGCCAGCAGCTTAGCGACAGGGGTCACTGAAGCTTTCTTT.

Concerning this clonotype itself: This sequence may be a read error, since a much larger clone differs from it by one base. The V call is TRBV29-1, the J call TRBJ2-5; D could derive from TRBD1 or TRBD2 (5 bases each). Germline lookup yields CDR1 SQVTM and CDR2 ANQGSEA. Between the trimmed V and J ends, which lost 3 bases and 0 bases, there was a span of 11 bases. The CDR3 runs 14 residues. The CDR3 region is CSVDVWGNQETQYF. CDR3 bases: TGCAGCGTTGATGTGTGGGGGAACCAAGAGACCCAGTACTTC.

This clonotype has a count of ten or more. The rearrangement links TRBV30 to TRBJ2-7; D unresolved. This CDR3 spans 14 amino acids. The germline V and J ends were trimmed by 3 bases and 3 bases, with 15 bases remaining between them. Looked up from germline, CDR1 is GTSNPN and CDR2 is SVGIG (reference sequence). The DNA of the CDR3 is TGTGCCTGGAGGCCGAGGACGGACCTCTACGAGCAGTACTTC. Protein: CAWRPRTDLYEQYF.

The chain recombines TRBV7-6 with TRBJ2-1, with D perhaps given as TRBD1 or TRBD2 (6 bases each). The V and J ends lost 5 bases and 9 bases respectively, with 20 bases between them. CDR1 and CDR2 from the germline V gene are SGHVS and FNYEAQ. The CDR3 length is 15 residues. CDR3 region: CASSPDIITGAEQFF. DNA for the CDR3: TGTGCCAGCAGCCCGGACATTATAACGGGGGCTGAGCAGTTCTTC.

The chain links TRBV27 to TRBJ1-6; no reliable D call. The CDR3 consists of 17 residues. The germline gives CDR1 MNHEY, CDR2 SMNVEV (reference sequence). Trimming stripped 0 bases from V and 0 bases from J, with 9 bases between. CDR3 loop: CASSLSAASSYNSPLHF. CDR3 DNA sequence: TGTGCCAGCAGTTTATCGGCAGCCAGCTCCTATAATTCACCCCTCCACTTT.

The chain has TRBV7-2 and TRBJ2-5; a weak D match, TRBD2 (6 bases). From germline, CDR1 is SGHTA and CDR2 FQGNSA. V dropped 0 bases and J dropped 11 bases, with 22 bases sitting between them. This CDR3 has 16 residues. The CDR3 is CASSLALSGIYNEQYF. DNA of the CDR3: TGTGCCAGCAGCTTAGCGCTTAGCGGAATCTACAATGAGCAGTACTTC.

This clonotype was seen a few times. The CDR3 coding sequence is TGTGCCAGCAGTTTTAAGGGCCCAAACAATGAGCAGTTCTTC. Residues: CASSFKGPNNEQFF. The chain couples TRBV27 to TRBJ2-1; D not certain. This CDR3 has 14 amino acids. Germline CDR1 reads MNHEY; CDR2 reads SMNVEV (reference sequence). V shed 3 bases and J shed 5 bases, with 11 bases lying between them.

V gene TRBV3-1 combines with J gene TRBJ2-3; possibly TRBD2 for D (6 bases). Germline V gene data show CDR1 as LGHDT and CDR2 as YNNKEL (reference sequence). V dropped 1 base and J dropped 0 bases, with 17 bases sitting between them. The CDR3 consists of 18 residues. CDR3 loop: CASSQAALAGPSTDTQYF. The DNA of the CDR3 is TGTGCCAGCAGCCAAGCTGCCCTGGCGGGGCCTAGCACAGATACGCAGTATTTT.

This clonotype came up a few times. DNA for the CDR3: TGTGCCAGCAGTGCGTCACGGGCAACTAATGAAAAACTGTTTTTT. It yields the protein CASSASRATNEKLFF. V and J are TRBV12-3 or TRBV12-4 and TRBJ1-4; D is uncertain. The V end lost 5 bases, the J end lost 0 bases, and 10 bases lay between the germline ends. CDR3 length: 15 amino acids.

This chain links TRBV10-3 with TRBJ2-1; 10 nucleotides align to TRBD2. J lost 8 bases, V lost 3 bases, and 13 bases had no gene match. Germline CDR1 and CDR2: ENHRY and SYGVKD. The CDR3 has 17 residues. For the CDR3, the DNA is TGTGCCATCAGTGAATTGAGTGCTAGCGGGAGTAGCGATGAGCAGTTCTTC. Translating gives CAISELSASGSSDEQFF.

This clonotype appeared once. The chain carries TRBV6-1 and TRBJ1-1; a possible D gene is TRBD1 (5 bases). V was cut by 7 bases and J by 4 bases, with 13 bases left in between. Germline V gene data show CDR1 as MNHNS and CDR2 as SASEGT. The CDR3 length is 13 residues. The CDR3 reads CASNAGGTTEAFF. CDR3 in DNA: TGTGCCAGCAACGCCGGGGGTACCACTGAAGCTTTCTTT.

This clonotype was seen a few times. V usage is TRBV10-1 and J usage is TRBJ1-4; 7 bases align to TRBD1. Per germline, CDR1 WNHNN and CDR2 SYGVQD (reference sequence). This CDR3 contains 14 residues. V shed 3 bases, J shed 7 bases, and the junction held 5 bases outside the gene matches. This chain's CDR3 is CASSDQGESEKLFF. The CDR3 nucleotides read TGCGCCAGCAGTGACCAGGGGGAAAGTGAAAAACTGTTTTTT.

CDR3 residues: CSAMRALRGNHYEQYF. Written as DNA, the CDR3 is TGCAGTGCTATGAGGGCCCTACGGGGCAACCACTACGAGCAGTACTTC. V is TRBV20-1 and J is TRBJ2-7; D could derive from TRBD1 or TRBD2 (5 bases each). The CDR3 loop spans 16 amino acids. The germline gives CDR1 DFQATT, CDR2 SNEGSKA (reference sequence). Trimming cost V 4 bases and J 3 bases, with 22 bases left between them.

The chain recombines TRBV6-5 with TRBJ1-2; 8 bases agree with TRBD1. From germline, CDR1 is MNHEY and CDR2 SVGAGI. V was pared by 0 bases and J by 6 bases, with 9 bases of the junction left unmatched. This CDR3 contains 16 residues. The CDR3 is CASSYSRAGGPDGYTF. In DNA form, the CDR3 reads TGTGCCAGCAGTTACTCCAGGGCAGGGGGCCCCGATGGCTACACCTTC.

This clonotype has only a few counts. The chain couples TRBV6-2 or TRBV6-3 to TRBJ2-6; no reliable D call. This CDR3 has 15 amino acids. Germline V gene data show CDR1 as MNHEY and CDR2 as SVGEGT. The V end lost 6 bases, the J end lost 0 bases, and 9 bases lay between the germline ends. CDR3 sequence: CASRKILSGANVLTF. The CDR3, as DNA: TGTGCCAGCAGGAAAATACTCTCTGGGGCCAACGTCCTGACTTTC.

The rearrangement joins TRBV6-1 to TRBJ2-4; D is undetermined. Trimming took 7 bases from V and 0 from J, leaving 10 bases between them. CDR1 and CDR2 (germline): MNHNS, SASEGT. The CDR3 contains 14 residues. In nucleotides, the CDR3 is TGTGCCAGCACGGCTAGTGCAGCCAAAAACATTCAGTACTTC. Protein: CASTASAAKNIQYF.

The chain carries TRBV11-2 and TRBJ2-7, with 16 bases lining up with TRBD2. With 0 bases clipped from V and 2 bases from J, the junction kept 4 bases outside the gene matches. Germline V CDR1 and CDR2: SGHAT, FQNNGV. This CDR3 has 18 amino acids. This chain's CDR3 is CASSLDAGTSGRAYEQYF. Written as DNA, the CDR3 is TGTGCCAGCAGCTTAGACGCCGGGACTAGCGGGAGGGCCTACGAGCAGTACTTC.

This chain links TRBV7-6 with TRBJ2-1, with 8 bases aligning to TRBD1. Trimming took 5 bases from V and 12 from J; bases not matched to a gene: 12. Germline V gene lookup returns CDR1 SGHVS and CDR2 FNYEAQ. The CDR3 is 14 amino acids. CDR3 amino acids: CASSMAGGTDGQFF. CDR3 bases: TGTGCCAGCAGCATGGCAGGGGGCACGGATGGGCAGTTCTTC.

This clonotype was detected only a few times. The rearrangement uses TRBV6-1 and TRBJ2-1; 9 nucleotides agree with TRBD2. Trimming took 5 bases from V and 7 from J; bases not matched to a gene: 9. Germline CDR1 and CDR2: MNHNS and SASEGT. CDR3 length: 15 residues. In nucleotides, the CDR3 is TGTGCCAGCAGTTTCCCGGGACTAGCCGAGAATGAGCAGTTCTTC. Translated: CASSFPGLAENEQFF.

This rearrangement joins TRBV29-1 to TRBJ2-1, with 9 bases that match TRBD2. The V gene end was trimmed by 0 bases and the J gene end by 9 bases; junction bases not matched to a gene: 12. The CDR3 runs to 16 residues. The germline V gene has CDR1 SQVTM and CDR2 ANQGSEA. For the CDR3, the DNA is TGCAGCGTTGAAGATATGAGGCTAGCGGGATTGGGTGAGCAGTTCTTC. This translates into CSVEDMRLAGLGEQFF.

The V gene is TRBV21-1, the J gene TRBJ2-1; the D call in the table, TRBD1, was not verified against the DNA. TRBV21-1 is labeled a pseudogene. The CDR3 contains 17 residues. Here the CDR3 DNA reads TGTGCCAGCAGCAAAGCGTGGGACAGTCGAATATACAATGAGCAGTTCTTC. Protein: CASSKAWDSRIYNEQFF.

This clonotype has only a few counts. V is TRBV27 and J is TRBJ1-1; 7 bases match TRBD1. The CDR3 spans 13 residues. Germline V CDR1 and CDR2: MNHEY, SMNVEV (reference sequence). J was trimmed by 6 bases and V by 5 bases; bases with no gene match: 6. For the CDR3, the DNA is TGTGCCAGCAGTCTTTTACAGGGGTCTGAAGCTTTCTTT. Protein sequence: CASSLLQGSEAFF.

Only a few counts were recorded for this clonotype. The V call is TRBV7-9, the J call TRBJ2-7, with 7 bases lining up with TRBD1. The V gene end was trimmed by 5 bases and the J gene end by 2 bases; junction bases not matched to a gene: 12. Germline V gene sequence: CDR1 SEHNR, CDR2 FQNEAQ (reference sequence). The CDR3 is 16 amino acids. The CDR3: CASSLTPGTATYEQYF. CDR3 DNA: TGTGCCAGCAGCCTGACCCCCGGGACAGCTACCTACGAGCAGTACTTC.

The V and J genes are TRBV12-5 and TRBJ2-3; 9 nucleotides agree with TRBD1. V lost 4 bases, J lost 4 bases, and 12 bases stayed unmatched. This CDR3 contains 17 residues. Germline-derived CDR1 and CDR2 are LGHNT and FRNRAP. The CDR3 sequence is CASGSSPGTGIPDTQYF. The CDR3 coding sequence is TGTGCTAGTGGTTCTTCCCCCGGGACAGGGATTCCAGATACGCAGTATTTT.

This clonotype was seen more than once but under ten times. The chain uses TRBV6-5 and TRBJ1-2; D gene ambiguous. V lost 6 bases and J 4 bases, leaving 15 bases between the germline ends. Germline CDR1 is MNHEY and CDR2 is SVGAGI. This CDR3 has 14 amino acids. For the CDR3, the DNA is TGTGCCAGCAGGGGATCGAGTATAGCCTATGGCTACACCTTC. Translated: CASRGSSIAYGYTF.

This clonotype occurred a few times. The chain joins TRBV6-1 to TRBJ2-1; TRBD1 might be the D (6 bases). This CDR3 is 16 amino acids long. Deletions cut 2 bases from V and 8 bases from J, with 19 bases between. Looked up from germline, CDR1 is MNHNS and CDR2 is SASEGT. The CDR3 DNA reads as TGTGCCAGCAGTGAAAACGGGGACATGAGTTTGGATGAGCAGTTCTTC. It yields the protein CASSENGDMSLDEQFF.

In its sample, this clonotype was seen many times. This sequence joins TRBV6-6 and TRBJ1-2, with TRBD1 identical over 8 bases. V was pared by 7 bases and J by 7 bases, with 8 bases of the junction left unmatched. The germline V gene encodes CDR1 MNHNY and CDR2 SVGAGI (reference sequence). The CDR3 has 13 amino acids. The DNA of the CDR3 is TGTGCCAGCACCGAGGACAGGGTGACTGGCTACACCTTC. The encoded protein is CASTEDRVTGYTF.